The rows below give T cell receptor beta chains drawn from one sample of a study of OX40 agonist ivuxolimab in advanced cancers. TCRdb's table, derived via immunoSEQ multiplex PCR, lists solely in-frame clones and lacks some. The table records some 44,000 clones, around 80% of them present only once. Sequencing used CD4+ or CD8+ T cells sorted from blood, obtained in a trial of the OX40 agonist ivuxolimab. The receptors were gathered from an adult with an advanced solid tumor such as melanoma, head and neck, liver or kidney cancer. Both conserved end residues are part of each CDR3. Fields, in order: V gene, J gene, clone size, D gene, CDR3 DNA, CDR3 protein. The D gene is left open where the match is weak. Expanded clones are given a class, and other clones once, few, many or no size at all.

v_call: TRBV19; j_call: TRBJ2-1; clone_size: -; d_call: -; cdr3_nt: TGTGCCAGTAGCCTTATAGGCAGCTCCTACAATGAGCAGTTCTTC; cdr3_aa: CASSLIGSSYNEQFF
v_call: TRBV19; j_call: TRBJ2-3; clone_size: -; d_call: -; cdr3_nt: TGTGCCAGTAGTCCCTTCTTGCGGGGCACGCAGTATTTT; cdr3_aa: CASSPFLRGTQYF
v_call: TRBV10-3; j_call: TRBJ2-6; clone_size: -; d_call: TRBD2; cdr3_nt: TGTGCCATCAGTTCTAGCGGCAAAACTGGGGCCAACGTCCTGACTTTC; cdr3_aa: CAISSSGKTGANVLTF
v_call: TRBV19; j_call: TRBJ1-5; clone_size: -; d_call: TRBD1; cdr3_nt: TGTGCCAGTAGTATGAGGGACAGGGTCCAGCCCCAGCATTTT; cdr3_aa: CASSMRDRVQPQHF
v_call: TRBV18; j_call: TRBJ2-3; clone_size: -; d_call: -; cdr3_nt: TGTGCCAGCTCACCACGAACAGGGACCTTAACAGATACGCAGTATTTT; cdr3_aa: CASSPRTGTLTDTQYF
v_call: TRBV7-3; j_call: TRBJ2-1; clone_size: -; d_call: -; cdr3_nt: TGTGCCAGCAGCTTGACAGCCTACAATGAGCAGTTCTTC; cdr3_aa: CASSLTAYNEQFF
v_call: TRBV5-4; j_call: TRBJ1-4; clone_size: -; d_call: TRBD1; cdr3_nt: TGTGCCAGCAGCGAAGGCGGGACAGGGGGTGAAAAACTGTTTTTT; cdr3_aa: CASSEGGTGGEKLFF
v_call: TRBV7-9; j_call: TRBJ2-2; clone_size: -; d_call: -; cdr3_nt: TGTGCCAGCAGCTTAGATCAGACTGCGGACGCCGGGGAGCTGTTTTTT; cdr3_aa: CASSLDQTADAGELFF
v_call: TRBV18; j_call: TRBJ2-5; clone_size: -; d_call: -; cdr3_nt: TGTGCCAGCTCACTTCTACGAATAGGGGAGACCCAGTACTTC; cdr3_aa: CASSLLRIGETQYF
v_call: TRBV7-3; j_call: TRBJ2-1; clone_size: -; d_call: -; cdr3_nt: TGTGCCAGCAGCTTGGGGTACAATGAGCAGTTCTTC; cdr3_aa: CASSLGYNEQFF
v_call: TRBV4-1; j_call: TRBJ1-5; clone_size: -; d_call: -; cdr3_nt: TGCGCCAGCAGCCAAGAATGGAGGAAATCGGGACGTCGTCAGCCCCAGCATTTT; cdr3_aa: CASSQEWRKSGRRQPQHF
v_call: TRBV10-2; j_call: TRBJ2-1; clone_size: -; d_call: -; cdr3_nt: TGCGCCAGCAGCCGGCAGGGTGAGCAGTTCTTC; cdr3_aa: CASSRQGEQFF
v_call: TRBV30; j_call: TRBJ2-2; clone_size: few; d_call: TRBD2; cdr3_nt: TGTGCCTGGAGCACAGGGACTAGCATCGGGGAGCTGTTTTTT; cdr3_aa: CAWSTGTSIGELFF
v_call: TRBV6-6; j_call: TRBJ1-1; clone_size: -; d_call: TRBD1; cdr3_nt: TGTGCCAGCAGTCGCGACAGGGGTGACACTGAAGCTTTCTTT; cdr3_aa: CASSRDRGDTEAFF
v_call: TRBV6-1; j_call: TRBJ2-1; clone_size: few; d_call: TRBD2; cdr3_nt: TGTGCCAGCAGTGAGGGACTAGCGGGGGCCTACAATGAGCAGTTCTTC; cdr3_aa: CASSEGLAGAYNEQFF
v_call: TRBV6-5; j_call: TRBJ1-2; clone_size: few; d_call: -; cdr3_nt: TGTGCCAGCAGTTCCCCGATCACAGGGCTCTATGGCTACACCTTC; cdr3_aa: CASSSPITGLYGYTF
v_call: TRBV2; j_call: TRBJ2-4; clone_size: -; d_call: -; cdr3_nt: TGTGCCAGCAGAGGGGATACGCTAGCCAAAAACATTCAGTACTTC; cdr3_aa: CASRGDTLAKNIQYF
v_call: TRBV15; j_call: TRBJ1-1; clone_size: -; d_call: -; cdr3_nt: TGTGCCACCAGCGGCAAAAGGGACGATGAAGCTTTCTTT; cdr3_aa: CATSGKRDDEAFF
v_call: TRBV10-3; j_call: TRBJ1-5; clone_size: -; d_call: TRBD1; cdr3_nt: TGTGCCATCAGGTCAGGGACAGGGAGGGATCAGCCCCAGCATTTT; cdr3_aa: CAIRSGTGRDQPQHF
v_call: TRBV25-1; j_call: TRBJ1-2; clone_size: -; d_call: -; cdr3_nt: TGTGCCAGCAGTGAGGACGGGTACTATGGCTACACCTTC; cdr3_aa: CASSEDGYYGYTF
v_call: TRBV28; j_call: TRBJ1-2; clone_size: few; d_call: -; cdr3_nt: TGTGCCAGCAGTTGGGGCTATGGCTACACCTTC; cdr3_aa: CASSWGYGYTF
v_call: TRBV18; j_call: TRBJ2-6; clone_size: -; d_call: -; cdr3_nt: TGTGCCAGCTCACCCCCGGGACGGGGGAGTACGGGGGCCAACGTCCTGACTTTC; cdr3_aa: CASSPPGRGSTGANVLTF
v_call: TRBV28; j_call: TRBJ1-5; clone_size: -; d_call: -; cdr3_nt: TGTGCCATAACCTCACAGACAAATCAGCCCCAGCATTTT; cdr3_aa: CAITSQTNQPQHF
v_call: TRBV5-1; j_call: TRBJ2-7; clone_size: -; d_call: -; cdr3_nt: TGCGCCAGCAGCTTGGGGTTTTCCCAGGGAAACGAGCAGTACTTC; cdr3_aa: CASSLGFSQGNEQYF
v_call: TRBV4-3; j_call: TRBJ2-3; clone_size: few; d_call: TRBD2; cdr3_nt: TGCGCCAGCAGCCTCGAGCGGGAGGGGACAGATACGCAGTATTTT; cdr3_aa: CASSLEREGTDTQYF
v_call: TRBV9; j_call: TRBJ1-2; clone_size: -; d_call: -; cdr3_nt: TGTGCCAGCAGCGCTGCCCCCCAACCGGGACACAATAACTATGGCTACACCTTC; cdr3_aa: CASSAAPQPGHNNYGYTF
v_call: TRBV2; j_call: TRBJ1-4; clone_size: -; d_call: -; cdr3_nt: TGTGCCAGCAGGACCCAAGGGGGGGGCAGTGAAAAACTGTTTTTT; cdr3_aa: CASRTQGGGSEKLFF
v_call: TRBV28; j_call: TRBJ2-7; clone_size: few; d_call: -; cdr3_nt: TGTGCCAGCGAGGGTAGGAGCTACGAGCAGTACTTC; cdr3_aa: CASEGRSYEQYF
v_call: TRBV18; j_call: TRBJ2-7; clone_size: -; d_call: TRBD1; cdr3_nt: TGTGCCAGCTCCCGGACAGGGACCCCCGGGGGCGAGCAGTACTTC; cdr3_aa: CASSRTGTPGGEQYF
v_call: TRBV6-1; j_call: TRBJ2-1; clone_size: -; d_call: TRBD1; cdr3_nt: TGTGCCAGCAGGGGGGGGGACAGGGTCCTCAATTCGCAGTTCTTC; cdr3_aa: CASRGGDRVLNSQFF
v_call: TRBV28; j_call: TRBJ2-1; clone_size: -; d_call: -; cdr3_nt: TGTGCCAGCAGCTTCACGGGAGCCCGCAATGAGCAGTTCTTC; cdr3_aa: CASSFTGARNEQFF